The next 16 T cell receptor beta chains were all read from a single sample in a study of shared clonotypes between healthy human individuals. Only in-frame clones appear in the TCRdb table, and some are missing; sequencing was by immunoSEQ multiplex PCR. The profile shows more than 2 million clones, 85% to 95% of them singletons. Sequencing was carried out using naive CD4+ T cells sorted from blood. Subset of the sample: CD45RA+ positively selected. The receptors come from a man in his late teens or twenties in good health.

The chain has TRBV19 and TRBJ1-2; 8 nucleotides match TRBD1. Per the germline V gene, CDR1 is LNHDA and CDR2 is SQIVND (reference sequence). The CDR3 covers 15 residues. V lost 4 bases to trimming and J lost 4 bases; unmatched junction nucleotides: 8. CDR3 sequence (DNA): TGTGCCAGTAGTACGATTTCAGGGACAGGCTATGGCTACACCTTC. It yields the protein CASSTISGTGYGYTF.

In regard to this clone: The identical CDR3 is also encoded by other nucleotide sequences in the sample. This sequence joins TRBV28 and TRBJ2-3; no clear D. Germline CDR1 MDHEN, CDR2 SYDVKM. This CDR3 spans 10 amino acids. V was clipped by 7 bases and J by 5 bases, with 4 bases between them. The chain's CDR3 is CASNGDTQYF. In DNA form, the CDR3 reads TGTGCCAGCAACGGAGATACGCAGTATTTT.

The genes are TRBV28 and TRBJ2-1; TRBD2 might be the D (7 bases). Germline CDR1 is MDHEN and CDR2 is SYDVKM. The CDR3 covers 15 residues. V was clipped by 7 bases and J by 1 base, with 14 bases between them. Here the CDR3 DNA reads TGTGCCAGCAACCCCGGGGGGCGGTCCTACAATGAGCAGTTCTTC. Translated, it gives CASNPGGRSYNEQFF.

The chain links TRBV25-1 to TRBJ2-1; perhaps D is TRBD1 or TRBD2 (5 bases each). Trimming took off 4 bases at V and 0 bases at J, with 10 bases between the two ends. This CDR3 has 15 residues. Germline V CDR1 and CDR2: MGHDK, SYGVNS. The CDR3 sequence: CASSALGGSYNEQFF. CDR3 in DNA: TGTGCCAGCAGTGCCCTTGGGGGCTCCTACAATGAGCAGTTCTTC.

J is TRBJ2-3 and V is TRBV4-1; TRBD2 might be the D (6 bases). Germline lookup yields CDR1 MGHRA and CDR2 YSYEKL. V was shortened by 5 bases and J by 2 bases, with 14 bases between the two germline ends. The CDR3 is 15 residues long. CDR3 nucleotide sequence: TGCGCCAGCAGCGCGGGACTGGACCTCACAGATACGCAGTATTTT. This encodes CASSAGLDLTDTQYF.

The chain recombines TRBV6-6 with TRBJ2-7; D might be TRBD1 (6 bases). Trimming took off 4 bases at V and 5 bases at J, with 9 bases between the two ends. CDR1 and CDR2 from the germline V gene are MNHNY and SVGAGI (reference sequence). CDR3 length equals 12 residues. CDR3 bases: TGTGCCAGCAGTTCCAGGGGCGACGAGCAGTACTTC. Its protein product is CASSSRGDEQYF.

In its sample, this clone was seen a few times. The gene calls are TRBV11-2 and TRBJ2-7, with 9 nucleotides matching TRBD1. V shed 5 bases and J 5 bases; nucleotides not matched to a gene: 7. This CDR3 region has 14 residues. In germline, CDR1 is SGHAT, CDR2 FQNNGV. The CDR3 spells CASSGGQGNNEQYF. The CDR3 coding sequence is TGTGCCAGCAGCGGGGGACAGGGAAATAACGAGCAGTACTTC.

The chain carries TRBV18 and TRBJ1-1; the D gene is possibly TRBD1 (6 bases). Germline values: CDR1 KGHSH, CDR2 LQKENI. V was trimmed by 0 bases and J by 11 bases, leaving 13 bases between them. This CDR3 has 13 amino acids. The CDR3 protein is CASSPPKGGWAFF. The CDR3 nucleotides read TGTGCCAGCTCACCACCTAAAGGGGGGTGGGCTTTCTTT.

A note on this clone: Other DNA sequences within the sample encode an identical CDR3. This CDR3 is CASSPPSAYEQYF. CDR3 bases: TGTGCCAGCTCACCACCGTCCGCCTACGAGCAGTACTTC. V is TRBV18 and J is TRBJ2-7, with no clear D. The CDR3 consists of 13 residues. CDR1 is KGHSH and CDR2 is LQKENI in the germline V gene. V was clipped by 0 bases and J by 2 bases, with 5 bases between them.

Here the CDR3 DNA reads TGTGCCAGCAGCGTAGACGGGGTTCAGCCCCAGCATTTT. Translation gives CASSVDGVQPQHF. The rearrangement joins TRBV9 to TRBJ1-5; D gene unclear. The CDR3 is made up of 13 amino acids. Trimming cost V 0 bases and J 6 bases, with 7 bases left between them. Germline lookup yields CDR1 SGDLS and CDR2 YYNGEE. The full variable domain, with the rest looked up from reference TRBV9 and TRBJ1-5, is DSGVTQTPKHLITATGQRVTLRCSPRSGDLSVYWYQQSLDQGLQFLIQYYNGEERAKGNILERFSAQQFPDLHSELNLSSLELGDSALYFCASSVDGVQPQHFGDGTRLSIL.

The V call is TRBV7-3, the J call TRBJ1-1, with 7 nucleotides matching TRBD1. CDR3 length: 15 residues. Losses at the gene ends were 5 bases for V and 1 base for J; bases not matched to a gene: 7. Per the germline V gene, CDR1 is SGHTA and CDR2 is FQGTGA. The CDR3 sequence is CASSPRQGSNTEAFF. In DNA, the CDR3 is TGTGCCAGCAGCCCTAGACAGGGATCGAACACTGAAGCTTTCTTT.

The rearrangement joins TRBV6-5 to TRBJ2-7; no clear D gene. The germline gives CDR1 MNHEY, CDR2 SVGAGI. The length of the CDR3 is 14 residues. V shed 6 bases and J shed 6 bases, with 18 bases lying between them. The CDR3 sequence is CASRRVAQTVEQYF. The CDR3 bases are TGTGCCAGCAGGAGAGTAGCTCAAACCGTCGAGCAGTACTTC.

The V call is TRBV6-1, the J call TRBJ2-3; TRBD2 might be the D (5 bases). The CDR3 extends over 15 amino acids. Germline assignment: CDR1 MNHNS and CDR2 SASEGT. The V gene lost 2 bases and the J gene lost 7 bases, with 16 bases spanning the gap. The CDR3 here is CASSELRLAPNTQYF. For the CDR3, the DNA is TGTGCCAGCAGTGAACTGAGGCTAGCTCCGAATACGCAGTATTTT.

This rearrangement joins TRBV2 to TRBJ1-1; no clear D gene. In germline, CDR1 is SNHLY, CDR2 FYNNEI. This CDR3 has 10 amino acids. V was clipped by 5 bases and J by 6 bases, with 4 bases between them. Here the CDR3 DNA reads TGTGCCAGCAGTAGGTCTGAAGCTTTCTTT. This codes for CASSRSEAFF.

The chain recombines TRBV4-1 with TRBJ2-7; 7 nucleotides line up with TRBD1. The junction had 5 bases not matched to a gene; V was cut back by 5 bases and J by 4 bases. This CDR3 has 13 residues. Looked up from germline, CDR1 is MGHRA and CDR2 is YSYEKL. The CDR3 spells CASSSRTGYEQYF. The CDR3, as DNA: TGCGCCAGCAGCTCACGGACAGGTTACGAGCAGTACTTC.

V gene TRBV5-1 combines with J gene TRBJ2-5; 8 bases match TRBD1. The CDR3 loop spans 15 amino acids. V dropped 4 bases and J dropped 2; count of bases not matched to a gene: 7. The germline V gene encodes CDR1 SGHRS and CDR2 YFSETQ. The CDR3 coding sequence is TGCGCCAGCAGCGCCCCCGGGACAGGACAAGAGACCCAGTACTTC. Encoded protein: CASSAPGTGQETQYF.